A single sample is the source of the 12 T cell receptor beta chains below, sequenced in a study of OX40 agonist ivuxolimab in advanced cancers. This table comes from immunoSEQ multiplex PCR, and its TCRdb copy is limited to in-frame clones, with some not included. This sample has over 50,000 clones, with over 75% found just once. Sequenced material: CD4+ or CD8+ T cells sorted from blood, taken in a trial of the OX40 agonist ivuxolimab. These receptors were collected from an adult with an advanced solid tumor such as melanoma, head and neck, liver or kidney cancer.

J is TRBJ1-3 and V is TRBV15; no firm D call. The germline CDR1 and CDR2 sequences are LNHNV and YYDKDF (reference sequence). This CDR3 contains 15 residues. V was trimmed by 1 base and J by 0 bases, leaving 7 bases between them. CDR3 DNA sequence: TGTGCCACCAGCAGAGGGAAAAGCTCTGGAAACACCATATATTTT. Its translation: CATSRGKSSGNTIYF.

The gene calls are TRBV6-6 and TRBJ2-7; 7 bases fit TRBD1. From germline, CDR1 is MNHNY and CDR2 SVGAGI (reference sequence). The V gene end was trimmed by 10 bases and the J gene end by 2 bases; junction bases not matched to a gene: 5. This CDR3 is built from 12 residues. The CDR3 DNA reads as TGTGCCACCGGGACAGTCACCTACGAGCAGTACTTC. Translating it yields CATGTVTYEQYF.

This rearrangement joins TRBV5-4 to TRBJ2-1; 11 bases map to TRBD2. Per germline, CDR1 SGHNT and CDR2 YYREEE (reference sequence). This CDR3 has 15 amino acids. With V trimmed by 0 bases and J by 6 bases, 2 bases remained unmatched. CDR3 region: CASSLVGTSGNEQFF. As DNA, the CDR3 is TGTGCCAGCAGCTTGGTGGGGACTAGCGGCAATGAGCAGTTCTTC.

The chain employs TRBV2 and TRBJ1-5; D is possibly TRBD1 (5 bases). The ends were cut back, 0 bases at V and 2 bases at J, with 8 bases in the middle. Germline lookup yields CDR1 SNHLY and CDR2 FYNNEI. The CDR3 totals 15 residues. For the CDR3, the DNA is TGTGCCAGCAGTGAAGCTGGGGGAGGCAATCAGCCCCAGCATTTT. It encodes CASSEAGGGNQPQHF.

This chain joins TRBV27 and TRBJ1-4; perhaps TRBD1 as D (5 bases). The germline V gene has CDR1 MNHEY and CDR2 SMNVEV (reference sequence). The CDR3 is 14 residues long. Trimming cost V 5 bases and J 11 bases, with 18 bases left between them. Written as DNA, the CDR3 is TGTGCCAGCAGTGGGGCATCCACTCGCGGGAAACTGTTTTTT. It is translated as CASSGASTRGKLFF. Filled out from reference TRBV27 and TRBJ1-4, the complete variable domain reads EAQVTQNPRYLITVTGKKLTVTCSQNMNHEYMSWYRQDPGLGLRQIYYSMNVEVTDKGDVPEGYKVSRKEKRNFPLILESPSPNQTSLYFCASSGASTRGKLFFGSGTQLSVL.

The rearrangement links TRBV18 to TRBJ1-4; tentatively, D is TRBD1 (5 bases). CDR1 and CDR2 (germline): KGHSH, LQKENI. V gave up 0 bases and J gave up 8 bases, with 13 bases separating them. There are 15 residues in the CDR3. Here the CDR3 reads CASSPPEGLREKLFF. The CDR3 DNA reads TGTGCCAGCTCACCACCGGAGGGGCTGAGGGAAAAACTGTTTTTT.

This CDR3 reads CASSQVQGGASNEQYF. In DNA, the CDR3 is TGCGCCAGCAGCCAAGTTCAGGGGGGCGCAAGCAACGAGCAGTACTTC. The chain uses TRBV4-1 and TRBJ2-7; tentatively, D is TRBD1 (7 bases). V gave up 1 base and J gave up 5 bases, with 18 bases separating them. Germline CDR1 reads MGHRA; CDR2 reads YSYEKL. The CDR3 totals 16 residues.

The gene calls are TRBV4-1 and TRBJ2-3; D gene uncertain. CDR3 length: 16 amino acids. The germline V gene has CDR1 MGHRA and CDR2 YSYEKL. V shed 2 bases and J shed 4 bases, with 16 bases lying between them. This chain's CDR3 is CASSQMNLGFPDTQYF. CDR3 DNA sequence: TGCGCCAGCAGCCAAATGAACCTCGGGTTTCCAGATACGCAGTATTTT.

The chain couples TRBV19 to TRBJ1-6; TRBD1 matches 7 bases. The V gene's germline CDR1 is LNHDA and CDR2 SQIVND (reference sequence). This CDR3 spans 17 amino acids. This CDR3 reads CQLNRGILSSYNSPLHF. CDR3 sequence (DNA): TGTCAGCTTAACAGGGGAATATTAAGCTCCTATAATTCACCCCTCCACTTT.

A note on this clone: One junction end does not reproduce the germline sequence, and a read error may be involved. V usage is TRBV7-9 and J usage is TRBJ2-4, with 9 bases that match TRBD1. The CDR3 is 13 residues long. CDR1 and CDR2 (germline): SEHNR, FQNEAQ (reference sequence). The CDR3 region has the DNA TGTGCCAGCAGCCAAGGGACAACAGGGGGCGCGAACTTC. Residues: CASSQGTTGGANF.

This chain uses TRBV5-4 with TRBJ2-2; D possibly corresponds to TRBD2 (6 bases). CDR3 length: 16 amino acids. Trimming shortened V by 2 bases and J by 5 bases, and 16 bases separated the two germline ends. Germline V gene sequence: CDR1 SGHNT, CDR2 YYREEE (reference sequence). The chain's CDR3 is CASSFRAGRGTGELFF. CDR3 coding DNA: TGTGCCAGCAGCTTCCGCGCGGGCCGGGGGACCGGGGAGCTGTTTTTT.

The rearrangement links TRBV5-1 to TRBJ2-2, with 9 positions matching TRBD2. The CDR3 runs to 16 residues. Germline assignment: CDR1 SGHRS and CDR2 YFSETQ. The J segment lost 1 base and the V segment lost 4 bases, leaving 5 bases of the junction unmatched. The chain's CDR3 is CASSPSSGMNTGELFF. The CDR3 DNA reads as TGCGCCAGCAGCCCCTCTAGCGGGATGAACACCGGGGAGCTGTTTTTT.